What follows are 2 T cell receptor beta chains derived from one specimen sequenced in a study of blood T cell repertoires in COVID-19. Some clones are missing from TCRdb's copy, which holds only in-frame ones; the method was immunoSEQ multiplex PCR. The sample lists around 310,000 clones; 70% to 90% were seen once. The sequenced sample consisted of PBMCs or T cells enriched from blood (not recorded which). The receptor set was obtained from a woman in her forties who had recovered from COVID-19.

This clone was recorded only once. The rearrangement joins TRBV19 to TRBJ1-5; D remains ambiguous. Germline V CDR1 and CDR2: LNHDA, SQIVND (reference sequence). V was shortened by 3 bases and J by 6 bases, with 15 bases between the two germline ends. This CDR3 is 15 amino acids long. CDR3 protein: CASSIKGGGVQPQHF. DNA for the CDR3: TGTGCCAGTAGTATCAAGGGAGGTGGGGTTCAGCCCCAGCATTTT.

The genes are TRBV29-1 and TRBJ2-3; a weak D match, TRBD2 (6 bases). CDR3 size: 17 residues. Trimming pared 3 bases from V and 3 bases from J, leaving 22 bases between. CDR1 SQVTM and CDR2 ANQGSEA come from the germline V gene. This chain's CDR3 is CSVDTPRLASVTDTQYF. The DNA for the CDR3 is TGCAGCGTTGATACCCCCCGCCTAGCGAGTGTGACAGATACGCAGTATTTT.